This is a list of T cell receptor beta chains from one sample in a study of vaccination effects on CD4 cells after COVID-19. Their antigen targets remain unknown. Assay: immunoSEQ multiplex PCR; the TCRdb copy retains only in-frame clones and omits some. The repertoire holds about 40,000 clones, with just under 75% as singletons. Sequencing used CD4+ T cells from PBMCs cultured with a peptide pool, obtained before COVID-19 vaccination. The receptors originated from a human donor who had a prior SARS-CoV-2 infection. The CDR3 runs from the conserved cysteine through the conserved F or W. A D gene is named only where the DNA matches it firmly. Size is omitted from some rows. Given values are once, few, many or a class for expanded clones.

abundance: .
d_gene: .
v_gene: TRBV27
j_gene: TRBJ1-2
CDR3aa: CASSSLWGGGNYGYTF
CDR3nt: TGTGCCAGCAGTTCTCTGTGGGGGGGCGGAAACTATGGCTACACCTTC

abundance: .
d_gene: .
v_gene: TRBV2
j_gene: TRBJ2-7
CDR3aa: CASNGLLSSYEQYF
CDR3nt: TGTGCCAGCAACGGACTACTAAGCTCCTACGAGCAGTACTTC

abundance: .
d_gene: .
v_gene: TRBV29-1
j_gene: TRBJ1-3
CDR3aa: CSVSGRHSGNTIYF
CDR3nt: TGCAGCGTTAGCGGGAGACACTCTGGAAACACCATATATTTT

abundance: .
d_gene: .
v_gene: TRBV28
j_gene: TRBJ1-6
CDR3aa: CAVEGSSYNSPLHF
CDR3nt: TGTGCCGTTGAGGGGTCCTCCTATAATTCACCCCTCCACTTT

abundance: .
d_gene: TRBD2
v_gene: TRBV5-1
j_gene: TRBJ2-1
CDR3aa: CASRVIAGEGEQFF
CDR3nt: TGCGCCAGCAGGGTGATAGCGGGAGAGGGTGAGCAGTTCTTC

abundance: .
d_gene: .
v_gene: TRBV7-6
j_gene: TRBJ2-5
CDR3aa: CASSLIPPSGNQETQYF
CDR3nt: TGTGCCAGCAGCTTAATACCGCCGTCCGGGAACCAAGAGACCCAGTACTTC

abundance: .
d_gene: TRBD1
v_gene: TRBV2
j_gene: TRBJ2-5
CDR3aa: CASNRGQTGQETQYF
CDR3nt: TGTGCCAGCAACAGGGGGCAAACGGGGCAAGAGACCCAGTACTTC

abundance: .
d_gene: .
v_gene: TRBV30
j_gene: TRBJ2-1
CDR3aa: CAWSYGWNEQFF
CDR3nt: TGTGCCTGGTCATACGGCTGGAATGAGCAGTTCTTC

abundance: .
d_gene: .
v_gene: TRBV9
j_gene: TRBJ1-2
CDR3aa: CASSYPSGYGYTF
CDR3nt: TGTGCCAGCAGCTACCCATCAGGCTATGGCTACACCTTC

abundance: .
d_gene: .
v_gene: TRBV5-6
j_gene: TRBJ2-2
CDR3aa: CASSLKNRNTGELFF
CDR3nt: TGTGCCAGCAGCCTGAAGAACAGGAACACCGGGGAGCTGTTTTTT

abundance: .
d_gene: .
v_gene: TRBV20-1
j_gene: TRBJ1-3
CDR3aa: CSASHGNTIYF
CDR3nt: TGCAGTGCTAGCCACGGGAACACCATATATTTT

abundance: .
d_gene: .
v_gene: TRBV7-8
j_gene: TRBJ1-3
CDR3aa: CASSSRWTANSGNTIYF
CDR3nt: TGTGCCAGCAGCTCTCGTTGGACCGCAAACTCTGGAAACACCATATATTTT

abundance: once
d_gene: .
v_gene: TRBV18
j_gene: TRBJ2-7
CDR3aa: CASSQGTVSSYEQYF
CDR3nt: TGTGCCAGCTCACAGGGGACCGTGAGCTCCTACGAGCAGTACTTC

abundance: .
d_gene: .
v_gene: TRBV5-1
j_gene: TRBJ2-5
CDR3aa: CASSLALTGVRETQYF
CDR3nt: TGCGCCAGCAGCTTAGCCCTAACGGGAGTGAGAGAGACCCAGTACTTC

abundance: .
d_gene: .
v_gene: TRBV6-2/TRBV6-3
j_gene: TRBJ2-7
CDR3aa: CASSYWGNRPTYEQYF
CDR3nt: TGTGCCAGCAGTTATTGGGGGAACAGACCAACCTACGAGCAGTACTTC

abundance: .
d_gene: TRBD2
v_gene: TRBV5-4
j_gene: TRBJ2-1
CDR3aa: CASSPREGEGEQFF
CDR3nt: TGTGCCAGCAGCCCCCGGGAGGGAGAGGGTGAGCAGTTCTTC

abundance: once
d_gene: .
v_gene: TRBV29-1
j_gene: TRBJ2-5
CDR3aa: CSVPRGAETQYF
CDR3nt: TGCAGCGTCCCTCGGGGGGCCGAGACCCAGTACTTC

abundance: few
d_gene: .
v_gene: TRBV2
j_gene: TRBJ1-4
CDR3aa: CASRNEATNEKLFF
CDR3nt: TGTGCCAGCAGGAACGAGGCAACTAATGAAAAACTGTTTTTT

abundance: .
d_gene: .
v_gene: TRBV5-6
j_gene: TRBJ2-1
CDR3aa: CASSPGTGYNEQFF
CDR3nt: TGTGCCAGCAGCCCAGGGACTGGCTACAATGAGCAGTTCTTC

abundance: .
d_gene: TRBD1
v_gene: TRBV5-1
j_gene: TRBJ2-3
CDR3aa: CASSPVPTGTTDTQYF
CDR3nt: TGCGCCAGCAGCCCGGTACCGACAGGGACCACAGATACGCAGTATTTT

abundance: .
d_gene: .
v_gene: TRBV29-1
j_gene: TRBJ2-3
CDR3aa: CSVDGFGGNTDTQYF
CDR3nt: TGCAGCGTTGACGGTTTCGGAGGAAACACAGATACGCAGTATTTT

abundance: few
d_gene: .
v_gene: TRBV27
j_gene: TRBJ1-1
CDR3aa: CASSLSAMNTEAFF
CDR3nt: TGTGCCAGCAGTTTATCAGCAATGAACACTGAAGCTTTCTTT

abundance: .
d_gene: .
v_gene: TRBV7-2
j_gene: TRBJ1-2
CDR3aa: CASSAGRNYGYTF
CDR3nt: TGTGCCAGCAGCGCCGGTAGAAACTATGGCTACACCTTC

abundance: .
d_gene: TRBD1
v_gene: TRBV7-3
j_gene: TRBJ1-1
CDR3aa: CASSLTGRQGRLSNTEAFF
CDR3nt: TGTGCCAGCAGCTTAACAGGGCGACAGGGAAGGCTATCTAACACTGAAGCTTTCTTT

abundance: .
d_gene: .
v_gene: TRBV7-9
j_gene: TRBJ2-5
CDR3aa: CASSLEAETQYF
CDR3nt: TGTGCCAGCAGCTTAGAGGCCGAGACCCAGTACTTC

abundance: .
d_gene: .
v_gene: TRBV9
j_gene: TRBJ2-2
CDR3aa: CASSPRAHSNTGELFF
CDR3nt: TGTGCCAGCAGCCCCCGTGCGCACAGTAACACCGGGGAGCTGTTTTTT

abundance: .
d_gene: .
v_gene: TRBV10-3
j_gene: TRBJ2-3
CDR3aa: CAIRGGARADTQYF
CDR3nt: TGTGCCATCAGAGGGGGGGCGAGGGCAGATACGCAGTATTTT

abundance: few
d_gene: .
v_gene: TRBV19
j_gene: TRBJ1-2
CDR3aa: CASIPERLSVYGYTF
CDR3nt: TGTGCCAGTATACCCGAAAGGCTTTCGGTCTATGGCTACACCTTC

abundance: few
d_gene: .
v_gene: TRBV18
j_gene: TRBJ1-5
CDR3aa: CASSPGGGNQPQHF
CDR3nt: TGTGCCAGCTCACCAGGGGGCGGCAATCAGCCCCAGCATTTT

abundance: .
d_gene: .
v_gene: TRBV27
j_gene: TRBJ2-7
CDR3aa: CASSRTRERIEQYF
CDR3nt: TGTGCCAGCAGTAGGACCCGCGAGCGTATTGAGCAGTACTTC

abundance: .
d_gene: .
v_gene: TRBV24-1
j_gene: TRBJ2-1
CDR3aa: CATSDPRGGGEQFF
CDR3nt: TGTGCCACCAGTGATCCAAGAGGTGGGGGTGAGCAGTTCTTC

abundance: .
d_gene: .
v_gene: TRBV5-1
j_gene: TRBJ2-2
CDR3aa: CASSVLAPGELFF
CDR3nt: TGCGCCAGCAGCGTGCTAGCCCCCGGGGAGCTGTTTTTT

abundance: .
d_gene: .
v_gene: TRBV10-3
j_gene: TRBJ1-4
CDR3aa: CAISESTRELFF
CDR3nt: TGTGCCATCAGTGAGTCGACAAGGGAACTGTTTTTT

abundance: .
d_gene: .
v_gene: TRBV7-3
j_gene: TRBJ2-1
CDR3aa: CASSRELVANEQFF
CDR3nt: TGTGCCAGCAGCCGAGAACTGGTGGCCAATGAGCAGTTCTTC

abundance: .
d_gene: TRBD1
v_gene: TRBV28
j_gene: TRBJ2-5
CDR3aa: CASSSRQGQYF
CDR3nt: TGTGCCAGCAGTTCGAGACAGGGGCAGTACTTC

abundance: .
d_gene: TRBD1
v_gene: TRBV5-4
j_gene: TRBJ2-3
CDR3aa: CASSPDRSVPDTQYF
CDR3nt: TGTGCCAGCAGCCCGGACAGGTCGGTCCCAGATACGCAGTATTTT

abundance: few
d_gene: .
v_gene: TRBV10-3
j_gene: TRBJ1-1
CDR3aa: CAIGGSGRAEAFF
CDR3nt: TGTGCCATCGGAGGGAGCGGGCGCGCTGAAGCTTTCTTT

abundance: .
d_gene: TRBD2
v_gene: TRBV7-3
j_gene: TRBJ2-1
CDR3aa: CASSEGTSGNEQFF
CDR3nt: TGTGCCAGCAGCGAAGGGACTAGCGGTAATGAGCAGTTCTTC

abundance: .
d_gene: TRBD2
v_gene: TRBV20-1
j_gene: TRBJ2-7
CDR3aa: CSVTSGYEQYF
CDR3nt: TGCAGCGTGACTAGCGGCTACGAGCAGTACTTC

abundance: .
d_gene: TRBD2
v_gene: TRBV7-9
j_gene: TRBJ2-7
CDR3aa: CASSLGLVGSYEQYF
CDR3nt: TGTGCCAGCAGTTTGGGACTAGTCGGCTCCTACGAGCAGTACTTC

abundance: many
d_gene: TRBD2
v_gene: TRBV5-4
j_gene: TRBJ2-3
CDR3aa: CASSTGLAGGTDTQYF
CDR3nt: TGTGCCAGCAGCACCGGACTAGCGGGGGGCACAGATACGCAGTATTTT

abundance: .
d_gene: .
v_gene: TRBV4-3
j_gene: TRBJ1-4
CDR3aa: CASSQDLGPLKLFF
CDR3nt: TGCGCCAGCAGCCAAGATTTAGGACCGTTAAAGCTGTTTTTT

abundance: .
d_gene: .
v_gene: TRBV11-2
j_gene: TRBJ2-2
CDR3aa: CASSETLTGELFF
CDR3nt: TGTGCCAGCAGCGAGACCCTAACCGGGGAGCTGTTTTTT

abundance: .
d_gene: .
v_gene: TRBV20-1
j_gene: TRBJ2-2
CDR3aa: CSASRLDTGELFF
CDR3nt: TGCAGTGCAAGTCGATTAGACACCGGGGAGCTGTTTTTT

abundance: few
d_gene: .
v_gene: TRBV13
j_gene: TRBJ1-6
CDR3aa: CASSRLRVNSPLHF
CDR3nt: TGTGCCAGCAGCCGGCTACGGGTCAATTCACCCCTCCACTTT

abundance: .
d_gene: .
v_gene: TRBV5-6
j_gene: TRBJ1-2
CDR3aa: CASTESTGHGTF
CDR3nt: TGTGCCAGCACCGAATCTACAGGACACGGCACCTTC

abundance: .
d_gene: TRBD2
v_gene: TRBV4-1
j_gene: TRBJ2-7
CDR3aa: CASSQVSGVSSYEQYF
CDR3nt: TGCGCCAGCAGCCAAGTCAGCGGGGTGAGCTCCTACGAGCAGTACTTC

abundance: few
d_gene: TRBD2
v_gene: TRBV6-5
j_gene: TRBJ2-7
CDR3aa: CASSYQGTSGPYEQYF
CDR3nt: TGTGCCAGCAGTTACCAGGGGACTAGCGGACCTTACGAGCAGTACTTC

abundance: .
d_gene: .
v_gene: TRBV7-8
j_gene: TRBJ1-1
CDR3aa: CASTAYSWGNTEAFF
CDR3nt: TGTGCCAGCACCGCATATTCGTGGGGGAATACTGAAGCTTTCTTT

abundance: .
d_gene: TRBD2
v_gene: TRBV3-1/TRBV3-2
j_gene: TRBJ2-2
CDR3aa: CASSGLAGEAGELFF
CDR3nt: TGTGCCAGCAGCGGGTTAGCGGGAGAGGCCGGGGAGCTGTTTTTT

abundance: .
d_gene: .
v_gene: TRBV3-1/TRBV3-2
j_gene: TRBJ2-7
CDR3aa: CASSQVIEQYF
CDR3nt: TGTGCCAGCAGCCAAGTCATCGAGCAGTACTTC

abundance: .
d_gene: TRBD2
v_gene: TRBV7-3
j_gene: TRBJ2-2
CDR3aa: CASSLLGLANTGELFF
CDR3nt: TGTGCCAGCAGCTTATTGGGACTAGCTAACACCGGGGAGCTGTTTTTT

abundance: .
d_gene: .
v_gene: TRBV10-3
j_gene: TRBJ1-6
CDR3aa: CAISQGNSPLHF
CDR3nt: TGTGCCATCAGTCAGGGTAATTCACCCCTCCACTTT

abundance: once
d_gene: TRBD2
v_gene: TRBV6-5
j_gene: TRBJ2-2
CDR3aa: CASSRGGANTGELFF
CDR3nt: TGTGCCAGCAGCCGGGGGGGGGCGAACACCGGGGAGCTGTTTTTT

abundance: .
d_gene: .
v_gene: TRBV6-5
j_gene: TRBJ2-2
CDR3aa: CASSYQNGVSGELFF
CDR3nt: TGTGCCAGCAGTTACCAGAACGGGGTCTCCGGGGAGCTGTTTTTT

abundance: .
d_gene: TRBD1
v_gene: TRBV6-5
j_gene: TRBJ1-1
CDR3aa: CASSYSGTGRNTEAFF
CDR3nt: TGTGCCAGCAGTTACTCGGGGACAGGCAGAAACACTGAAGCTTTCTTT

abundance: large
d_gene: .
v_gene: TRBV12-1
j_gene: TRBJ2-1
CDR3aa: CASSFAGRIPAEFF
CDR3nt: TGTGCCAGCAGCTTTGCTGGGCGCATCCCCGCGGAGTTCTTC

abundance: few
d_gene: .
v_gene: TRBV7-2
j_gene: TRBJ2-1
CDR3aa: CASSLGTAYNEQFF
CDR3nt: TGTGCCAGCAGCCTCGGGACCGCGTACAATGAGCAGTTCTTC

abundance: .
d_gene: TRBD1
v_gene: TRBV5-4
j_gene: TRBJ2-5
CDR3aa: CASSRTGDLGTQYF
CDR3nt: TGTGCCAGCAGCCGGACAGGGGACCTGGGGACCCAGTACTTC